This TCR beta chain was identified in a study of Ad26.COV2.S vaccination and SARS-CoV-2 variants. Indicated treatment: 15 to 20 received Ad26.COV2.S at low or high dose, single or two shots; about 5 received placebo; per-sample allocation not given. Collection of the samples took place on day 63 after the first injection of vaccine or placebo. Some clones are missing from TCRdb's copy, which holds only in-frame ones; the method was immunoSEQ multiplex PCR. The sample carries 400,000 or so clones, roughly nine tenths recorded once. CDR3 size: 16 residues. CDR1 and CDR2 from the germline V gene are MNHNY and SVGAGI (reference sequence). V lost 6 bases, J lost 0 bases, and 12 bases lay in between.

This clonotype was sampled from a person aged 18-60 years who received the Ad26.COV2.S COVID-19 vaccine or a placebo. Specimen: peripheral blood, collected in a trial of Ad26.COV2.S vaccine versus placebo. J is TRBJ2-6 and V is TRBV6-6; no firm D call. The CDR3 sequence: CASRSAFLSGANVLTF. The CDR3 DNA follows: TGTGCCAGCAGGTCCGCTTTCCTCTCTGGGGCCAACGTCCTGACTTTC.